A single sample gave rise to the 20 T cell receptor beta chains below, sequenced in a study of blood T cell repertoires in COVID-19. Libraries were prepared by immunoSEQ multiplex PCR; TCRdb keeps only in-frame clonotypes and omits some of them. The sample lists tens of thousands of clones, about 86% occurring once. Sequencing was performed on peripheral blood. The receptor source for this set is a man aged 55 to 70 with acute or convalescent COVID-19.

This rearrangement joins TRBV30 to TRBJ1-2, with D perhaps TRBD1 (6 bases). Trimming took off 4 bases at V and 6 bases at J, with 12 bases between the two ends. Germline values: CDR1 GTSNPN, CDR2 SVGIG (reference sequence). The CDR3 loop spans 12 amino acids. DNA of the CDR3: TGTGCCTGGATTAGCCACAGGGATGGCTACACCTTC. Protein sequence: CAWISHRDGYTF. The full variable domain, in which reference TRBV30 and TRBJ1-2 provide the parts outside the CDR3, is SQTIHQWPATLVQPVGSPLSLECTVEGTSNPNLYWYRQAAGRGLQLLFYSVGIGQISSEVPQNLSASRPQDRQFILSSKKLLLSDSGFYLCAWISHRDGYTFGSGTRLTVV.

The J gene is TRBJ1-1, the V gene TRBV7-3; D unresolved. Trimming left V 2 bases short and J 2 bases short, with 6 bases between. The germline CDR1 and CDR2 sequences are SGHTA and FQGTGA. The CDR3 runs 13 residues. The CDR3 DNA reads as TGTGCCAGCAGCTTATTGGGCAACACTGAAGCTTTCTTT. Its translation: CASSLLGNTEAFF.

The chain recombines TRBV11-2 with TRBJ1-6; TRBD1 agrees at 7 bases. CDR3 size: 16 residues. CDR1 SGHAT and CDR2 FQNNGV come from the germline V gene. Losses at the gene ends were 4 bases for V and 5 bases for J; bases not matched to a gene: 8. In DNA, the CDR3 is TGTGCCAGCAGCTGGGGCCTGGACAGGAATAATTCACCCCTCCACTTT. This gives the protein CASSWGLDRNNSPLHF.

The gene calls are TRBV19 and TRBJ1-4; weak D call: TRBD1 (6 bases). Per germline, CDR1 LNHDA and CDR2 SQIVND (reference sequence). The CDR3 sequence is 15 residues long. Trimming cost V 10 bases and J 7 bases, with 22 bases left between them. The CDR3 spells CATKQSGTSGEKLFF. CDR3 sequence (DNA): TGTGCCACTAAACAGAGTGGGACAAGCGGTGAAAAACTGTTTTTT.

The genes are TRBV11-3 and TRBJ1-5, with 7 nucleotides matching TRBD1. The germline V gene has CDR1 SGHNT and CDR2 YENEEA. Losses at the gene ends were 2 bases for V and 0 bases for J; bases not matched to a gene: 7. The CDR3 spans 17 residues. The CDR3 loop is CASSLPPDRVSNQPQHF. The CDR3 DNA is TGTGCCAGCAGCTTACCGCCAGACAGGGTTAGCAATCAGCCCCAGCATTTT.

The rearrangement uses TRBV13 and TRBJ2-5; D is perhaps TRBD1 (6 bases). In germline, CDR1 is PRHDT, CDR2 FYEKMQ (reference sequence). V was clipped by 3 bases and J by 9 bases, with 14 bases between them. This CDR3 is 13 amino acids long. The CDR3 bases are TGTGCCAGCAGCTTGGACAGAAGAGATGCCCAGTACTTC. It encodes CASSLDRRDAQYF.

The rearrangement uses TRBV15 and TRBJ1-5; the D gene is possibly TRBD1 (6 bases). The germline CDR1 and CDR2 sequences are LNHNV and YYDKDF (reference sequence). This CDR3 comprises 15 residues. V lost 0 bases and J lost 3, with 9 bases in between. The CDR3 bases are TGTGCCACCAGCAGAGACGGACAGTTCAATCAGCCCCAGCATTTT. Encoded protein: CATSRDGQFNQPQHF.

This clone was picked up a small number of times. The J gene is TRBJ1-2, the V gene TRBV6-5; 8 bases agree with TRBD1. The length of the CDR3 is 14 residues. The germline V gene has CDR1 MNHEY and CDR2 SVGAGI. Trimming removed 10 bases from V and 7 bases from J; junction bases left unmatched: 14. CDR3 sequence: CATLPDRVAVGYTF. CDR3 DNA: TGTGCCACACTCCCGGACAGGGTAGCGGTTGGCTACACCTTC.

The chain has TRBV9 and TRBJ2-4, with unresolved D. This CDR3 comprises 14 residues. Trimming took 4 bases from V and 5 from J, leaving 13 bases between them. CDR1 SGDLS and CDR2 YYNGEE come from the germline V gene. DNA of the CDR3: TGTGCCAGCAGCCCTCCGCGGTCTGAAAACATTCAGTACTTC. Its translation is CASSPPRSENIQYF.

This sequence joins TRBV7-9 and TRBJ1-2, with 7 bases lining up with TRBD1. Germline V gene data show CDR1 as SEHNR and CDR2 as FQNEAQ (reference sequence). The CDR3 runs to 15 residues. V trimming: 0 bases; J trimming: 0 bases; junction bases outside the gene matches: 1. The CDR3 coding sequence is TGTGCCAGCAGCTTAGCGGGGACAGCTAACTATGGCTACACCTTC. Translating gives CASSLAGTANYGYTF. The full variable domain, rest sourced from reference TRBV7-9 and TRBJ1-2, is DTGVSQNPRHKITKRGQNVTFRCDPISEHNRLYWYRQTLGQGPEFLTYFQNEAQLEKSRLLSDRFSAERPKGSFSTLEIQRTEQGDSAMYLCASSLAGTANYGYTFGSGTRLTVV.

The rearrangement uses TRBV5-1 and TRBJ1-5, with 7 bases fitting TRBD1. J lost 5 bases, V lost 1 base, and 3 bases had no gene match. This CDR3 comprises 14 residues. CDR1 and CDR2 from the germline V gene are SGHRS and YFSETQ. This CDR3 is CASSLYGQDQPQHF. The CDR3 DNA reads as TGCGCCAGCAGCTTGTATGGACAGGATCAGCCCCAGCATTTT.

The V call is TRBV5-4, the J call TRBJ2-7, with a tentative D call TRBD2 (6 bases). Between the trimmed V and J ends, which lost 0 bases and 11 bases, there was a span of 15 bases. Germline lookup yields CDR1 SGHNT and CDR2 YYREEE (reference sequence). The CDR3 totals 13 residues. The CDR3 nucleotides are TGTGCCAGCAGCTTGGCCGCGGAGGGAAGAAAGTACTTC. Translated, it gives CASSLAAEGRKYF.

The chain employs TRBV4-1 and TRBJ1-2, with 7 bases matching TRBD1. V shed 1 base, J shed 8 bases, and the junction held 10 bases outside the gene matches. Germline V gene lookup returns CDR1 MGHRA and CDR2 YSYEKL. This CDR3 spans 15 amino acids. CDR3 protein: CASSQAPDRVAGYTF. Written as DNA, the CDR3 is TGCGCCAGCAGCCAAGCCCCCGACAGGGTGGCCGGCTACACCTTC.

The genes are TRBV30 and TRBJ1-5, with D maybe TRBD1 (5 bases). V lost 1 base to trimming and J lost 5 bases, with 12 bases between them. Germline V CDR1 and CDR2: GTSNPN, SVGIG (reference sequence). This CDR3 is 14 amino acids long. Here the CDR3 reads CAWSGGEGDQPQHF. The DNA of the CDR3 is TGTGCCTGGAGTGGGGGGGAGGGTGATCAGCCCCAGCATTTT. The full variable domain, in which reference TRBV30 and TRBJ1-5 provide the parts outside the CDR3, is SQTIHQWPATLVQPVGSPLSLECTVEGTSNPNLYWYRQAAGRGLQLLFYSVGIGQISSEVPQNLSASRPQDRQFILSSKKLLLSDSGFYLCAWSGGEGDQPQHFGDGTRLSIL.

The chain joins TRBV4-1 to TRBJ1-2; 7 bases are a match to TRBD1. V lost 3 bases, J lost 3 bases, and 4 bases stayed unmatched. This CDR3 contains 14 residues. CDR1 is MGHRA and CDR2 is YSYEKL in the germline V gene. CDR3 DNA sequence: TGCGCCAGCAGCCACTACGGGACAGACTATGGCTACACCTTC. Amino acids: CASSHYGTDYGYTF.

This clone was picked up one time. CDR3 region: CASSIDGLNQPQHF. In DNA, the CDR3 is TGTGCCAGTAGTATAGACGGACTCAATCAGCCCCAGCATTTT. The chain joins TRBV19 to TRBJ1-5; unclear D gene. V was cut by 0 bases and J by 3 bases, with 6 bases left in between. Per the germline V gene, CDR1 is LNHDA and CDR2 is SQIVND (reference sequence). The CDR3 totals 14 residues.

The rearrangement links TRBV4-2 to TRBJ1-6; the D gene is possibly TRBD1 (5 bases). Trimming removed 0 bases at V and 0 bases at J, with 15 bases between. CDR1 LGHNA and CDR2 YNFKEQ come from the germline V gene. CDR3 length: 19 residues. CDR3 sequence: CASSQDVRTPSSYNSPLHF. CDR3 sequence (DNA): TGTGCCAGCAGCCAAGATGTAAGGACACCGAGCTCCTATAATTCACCCCTCCACTTT.

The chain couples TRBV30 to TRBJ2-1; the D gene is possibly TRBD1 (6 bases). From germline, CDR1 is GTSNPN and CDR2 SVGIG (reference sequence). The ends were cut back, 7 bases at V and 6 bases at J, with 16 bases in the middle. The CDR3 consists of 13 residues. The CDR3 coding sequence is TGTGCCTCCTCCGGGACAATCTTCAATGAGCAGTTCTTC. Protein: CASSGTIFNEQFF.

CDR3 amino acids: CASSFSGAEAFF. The CDR3 DNA reads as TGTGCCAGCAGTTTTTCGGGGGCTGAAGCTTTCTTT. This sequence joins TRBV12-3 or TRBV12-4 and TRBJ1-1; possible D gene TRBD1, 5 bases. The CDR3 sequence is 12 residues long. Trimming left V 3 bases short and J 6 bases short, with 8 bases between.

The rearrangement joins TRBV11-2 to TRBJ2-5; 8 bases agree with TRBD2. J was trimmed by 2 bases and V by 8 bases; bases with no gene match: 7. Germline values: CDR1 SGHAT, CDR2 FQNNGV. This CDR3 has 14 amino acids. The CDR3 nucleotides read TGTGCCAGCTCCAGCGGGGGCCGACAAGAGACCCAGTACTTC. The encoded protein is CASSSGGRQETQYF.